The rows below give T cell receptor beta chains drawn from one sample of a study of identical twins. MiXCR was run by TCRdb on the 5' RACE reads, yielding one entry per CDR3 protein. The data show about 150,000 distinct CDR3 sequences, roughly 3.2% seen once. The specimen was memory T cells sorted from blood. Receptors were obtained from a man aged 18 to 35 in good health. CDR3s include the opening cysteine and the closing phenylalanine or tryptophan. Each record gives: clone size, V gene, J gene, D gene, CDR3 protein, CDR3 DNA. The D gene is left open where the match is weak. Size values are once, few and many counts, or a class for expanded clones, and some rows have none.

few	TRBV5-6	TRBJ2-2	TRBD2	CASSLVSSGTIGELFF	TGTGCCAGCAGCTTGGTGTCTAGCGGGACAATCGGGGAGCTGTTTTTT
many	TRBV27	TRBJ2-7	.	CASSLSGARNLREQYF	TGTGCCAGCAGTTTATCCGGGGCCAGAAACCTAAGGGAGCAGTACTTC
many	TRBV24-1	TRBJ2-1	.	CATSDWSAPEQFF	TGTGCCACCAGTGATTGGTCGGCGCCCGAGCAGTTCTTC
few	TRBV6-6	TRBJ1-2	.	CASSYEGGYGYTF	TGTGCCAGCAGTTACGAAGGCGGGTATGGCTACACCTTC
many	TRBV2	TRBJ2-7	.	CASNRDTPGEQYF	TGTGCCAGCAACCGGGACACCCCTGGGGAGCAGTACTTC
many	TRBV7-2	TRBJ2-7	.	CASSTMGGYEQYF	TGTGCCAGCAGCACGATGGGGGGCTACGAGCAGTACTTC
many	TRBV5-1	TRBJ2-7	TRBD1	CASSSGQGEAYEQYF	TGCGCCAGCAGCTCAGGACAGGGCGAGGCTTACGAGCAGTACTTC
many	TRBV7-8	TRBJ2-1	TRBD1	CASSWDRAYNEQFF	TGTGCCAGCAGCTGGGACAGGGCTTACAATGAGCAGTTCTTC
many	TRBV19	TRBJ2-3	.	CASSPRTAAQPFGDTQYF	TGTGCCAGTAGTCCGAGGACAGCTGCACAACCATTTGGAGATACGCAGTATTTT
.	TRBV6-6	TRBJ1-3	.	CASSYQVGNTIYF	TGTGCCAGCAGTTACCAGGTTGGAAACACCATATATTTT
few	TRBV5-1	TRBJ1-4	.	CASSRKQGSSEKLFF	TGCGCCAGCAGCCGAAAACAGGGAAGTAGTGAAAAACTGTTTTTT
many	TRBV20-1	TRBJ1-1	TRBD1	CRDKDRGENTEAFF	TGCAGGGATAAAGACAGGGGAGAGAACACTGAAGCTTTCTTT
many	TRBV3-1	TRBJ1-5	.	CASSQEDQPQHF	TGTGCCAGCAGCCAAGAGGATCAGCCCCAGCATTTT
many	TRBV20-1	TRBJ1-2	.	CSARDRLSLGYTF	TGCAGTGCTAGGGACCGGCTCTCCCTTGGCTACACCTTC
many	TRBV20-1	TRBJ1-5	.	CSASPQGDNQPQHF	TGCAGTGCTAGTCCTCAGGGAGACAATCAGCCCCAGCATTTT
many	TRBV7-8	TRBJ2-1	.	CASRKRGSYNEQFF	TGTGCCAGCAGGAAACGGGGCTCCTACAATGAGCAGTTCTTC
few	TRBV5-1	TRBJ2-1	TRBD2	CASSLVGTSGTKEQFF	TGCGCCAGCAGCTTGGTCGGGACTAGCGGGACAAAAGAGCAGTTCTTC
many	TRBV7-2	TRBJ2-1	.	CASTSGGVLTNEQFF	TGTGCCAGCACCTCTGGAGGGGTTCTTACCAATGAGCAGTTCTTC
many	TRBV20-1	TRBJ2-1	TRBD2	CSATSGNDEQFF	TGCAGTGCTACTAGCGGGAATGATGAGCAGTTCTTC
.	TRBV6-5	TRBJ1-2	.	CASSLRGRGYTF	TGTGCCAGCAGCCTACGGGGACGTGGCTACACCTTC
many	TRBV27	TRBJ1-5	.	CASRIGGNQPQHF	TGTGCCAGCAGAATCGGGGGGAACCAGCCCCAGCATTTT
few	TRBV7-9	TRBJ1-4	.	CASSGGGTDEKLFF	TGTGCCAGCAGCGGGGGGGGGACGGATGAAAAACTGTTTTTT
many	TRBV20-1	TRBJ2-5	TRBD1	CSATGTGQETQYF	TGCAGTGCGACAGGGACAGGGCAAGAGACCCAGTACTTC
many	TRBV20-1	TRBJ2-3	TRBD2	CSARAASGNTDTQYF	TGCAGTGCTAGAGCGGCTAGCGGAAACACAGATACGCAGTATTTT
many	TRBV12-3/TRBV12-4	TRBJ1-1	.	CASVAYGMNTEAFF	TGTGCCAGCGTAGCATACGGCATGAACACTGAAGCTTTCTTT
.	TRBV7-2	TRBJ1-1	.	CASSFGRYTEAFF	TGTGCCAGCAGCTTTGGGCGGTACACTGAAGCTTTCTTT
many	TRBV5-1	TRBJ1-1	.	CASSVDRANTEAFF	TGCGCCAGCAGCGTGGACAGAGCGAACACTGAAGCTTTCTTT
few	TRBV3-1	TRBJ2-1	TRBD2	CASSQDRGLQSNEQFF	TGTGCCAGCAGCCAAGATCGGGGACTACAAAGCAATGAGCAGTTCTTC
many	TRBV29-1	TRBJ1-2	TRBD1	CSVEDLDRFSYGYTF	TGCAGCGTTGAAGATCTGGACAGGTTCAGCTATGGCTACACCTTC
many	TRBV12-3/TRBV12-4	TRBJ1-5	.	CASTAGGNQPQHF	TGTGCCAGCACAGCGGGGGGCAATCAGCCCCAGCATTTT
.	TRBV9	TRBJ2-1	TRBD2	CASSASGGLLLLEQFF	TGTGCCAGCAGCGCCTCGGGGGGGCTTTTACTCTTGGAGCAGTTCTTC
many	TRBV9	TRBJ1-6	.	CASSRERSSPLHF	TGTGCCAGCAGCCGAGAAAGGTCTTCACCCCTCCACTTT
many	TRBV12-3/TRBV12-4	TRBJ1-1	.	CASSLLGQLNTEAFF	TGTGCCAGCAGTTTATTAGGACAGCTGAACACTGAAGCTTTCTTT
few	TRBV20-1	TRBJ2-5	.	CSARDIWVGETQYF	TGCAGTGCTAGAGATATCTGGGTGGGGGAGACCCAGTACTTC
many	TRBV7-8	TRBJ2-5	TRBD2	CASSLAVASGRGQETQYF	TGTGCCAGCAGCTTAGCGGTTGCCAGCGGGAGAGGCCAAGAGACCCAGTACTTC
many	TRBV7-9	TRBJ2-5	.	CASSLAGWQETQYF	TGTGCCAGCAGCTTGGCGGGCTGGCAAGAGACCCAGTACTTC
many	TRBV21-1	TRBJ2-1	.	CASSKGRCSYNEQFF	TGTGCCAGCAGCAAGGGACGGTGCTCCTACAATGAGCAGTTCTTC
many	TRBV28	TRBJ2-7	.	CASSKVAPGVLPYEQYF	TGTGCCAGCAGTAAGGTCGCACCGGGGGTTTTGCCCTACGAGCAGTACTTC
many	TRBV10-3	TRBJ1-4	TRBD1	CAIRDRDLSEKLFF	TGTGCCATCAGGGACAGGGACCTAAGCGAAAAACTGTTTTTT
many	TRBV15	TRBJ1-4	.	CATSRDRGGGANEKLFF	TGTGCCACCAGCAGAGATCGAGGCGGTGGCGCTAATGAAAAACTGTTTTTT
many	TRBV20-1	TRBJ2-2	.	CSAGGNTGELFF	TGCAGTGCTGGGGGGAACACCGGGGAGCTGTTTTTT
many	TRBV10-2	TRBJ2-2	.	CASFGHVNTGELFF	TGCGCCAGCTTTGGTCACGTTAACACCGGGGAGCTGTTTTTT
many	TRBV24-1	TRBJ2-3	.	CATQEAGLADTQYF	TGTGCCACCCAAGAGGCAGGCCTTGCAGATACGCAGTATTTT
many	TRBV6-5	TRBJ2-3	TRBD2	CASSYPGGSGTDTQYF	TGTGCCAGCAGTTATCCGGGCGGGAGTGGCACAGATACGCAGTATTTT
few	TRBV2	TRBJ2-7	TRBD1	CASSEMGPGQNIYEQYF	TGTGCCAGCAGTGAAATGGGTCCGGGACAGAACATATACGAGCAGTACTTC
many	TRBV10-3	TRBJ2-2	TRBD2	CATALAENTGELFF	TGTGCCACTGCACTAGCGGAGAACACCGGGGAGCTGTTTTTT
many	TRBV4-3	TRBJ2-4	.	CASSQDTGNGKNIQYF	TGCGCCAGCAGCCAAGATACGGGCAACGGTAAAAACATTCAGTACTTC
many	TRBV6-5	TRBJ1-4	TRBD1	CASRDRGEKLFF	TGTGCCAGCAGAGACAGGGGGGAAAAACTGTTTTTT
few	TRBV7-8	TRBJ2-7	.	CASSHDHYEQYF	TGTGCCAGCAGCCACGATCACTACGAGCAGTACTTC
.	TRBV14	TRBJ2-3	TRBD2	CASSQETRGRLAGTSTDTQYF	TGTGCCAGCAGCCAAGAAACAAGGGGACGACTAGCGGGAACATCCACAGATACGCAGTATTTT
.	TRBV6-1	TRBJ1-1	.	CASSVKKMNTEAFF	TGTGCCAGCAGTGTTAAGAAAATGAACACTGAAGCTTTCTTT
many	TRBV20-1	TRBJ2-3	.	CSAGPRDKLTDTQYF	TGCAGTGCCGGACCCCGGGACAAGCTCACAGATACGCAGTATTTT